The TCR beta chain described here comes from a study of STAT5B mutations in CD4+ large granular lymphocyte leukemia. Study findings and constraints: Higher CD4+ than CD8+ T-LGLL clonality might reflect small sample size. 8/27 top patient clones versus 2/35 control clones were TRBV06-family. Patient CD4-sorted repertoires stayed more clonal than healthy ones after leukemic-clone removal.

The CDR3 totals 14 residues. Trimming took 3 bases from V and 1 from J, leaving 9 bases between them. CDR1 is MNHEY and CDR2 is SMNVEV in the germline V gene (reference sequence). This clone was seen a handful of times. What it binds is unknown. TCRdb's table, derived via immunoSEQ multiplex PCR, lists solely in-frame clones and lacks some. Of tens of thousands of clones in the sample, about 71% were seen once. The sample was CD4+ T cells from blood buffy coats. The source of this sequence is a human donor in good health. The V and J genes are TRBV27 and TRBJ1-1; weak D call: TRBD1 (5 bases). The CDR3 region has the DNA TGTGCCAGCAGTTTTTCGACAGAGAACACTGAAGCTTTCTTT. Its protein is CASSFSTENTEAFF.